This TCR beta chain originates from a study of blood T cells in healthy people across ages. Study-wide findings and caveats: Age brought a roughly linear fall in TCR beta diversity measured per million T cells.

The CDR3 loop spans 13 amino acids. Germline CDR1 and CDR2: ENHRY and SYGVKD. The people who gave samples were healthy Caucasians from Russia, aged roughly 6 to 100. A note on this clonotype: Its antigen is not identified. An end of the junction differs from the germline gene, which may be a read error.

The authors ran a second PCR of 7 to 11 cycles using a sample-barcoded 5' primer and a J-beta primer mix. With 12 random nucleotides, a template-switch adaptor tagged each individual cDNA molecule. TCRdb called the 5' RACE reads again in MiXCR, with one record for every CDR3 protein. The sample carries some 900,000 distinct CDR3 sequences, roughly 48% recorded once. Source material: blood. The clonotype was recovered from a young man in good health. The chain carries TRBV10-3 and TRBJ1-6; no clear D. For the CDR3, the DNA is TGTGCCATTAGTGAATCCGAGACTTCACCCCTCCACTTT. It specifies CAISESETSPLHF.